Following are 21 T cell receptor beta chains from one sample sequenced in a study of shared clonotypes between healthy human individuals. Here immunoSEQ multiplex PCR was the method, and the copy in TCRdb shows in-frame clones only, minus some. The sample carries 2 million to 2.5 million clones, approximately 96% recorded once. Sequenced sample: naive CD4+ T cells sorted from blood. As for subset: CD45RA+ positively selected. The source of these receptors is a man younger than 30 in good health.

This rearrangement joins TRBV18 to TRBJ2-5, with D perhaps matching TRBD2 (5 bases). CDR1 KGHSH and CDR2 LQKENI come from the germline V gene. The CDR3 consists of 14 residues. Trimming shortened V by 1 base and J by 5 bases, and 11 bases separated the two germline ends. CDR3 bases: TGTGCCAGCTCACCACTTACTAGGGCGGAGACCCAGTACTTC. This gives the protein CASSPLTRAETQYF.

This clone was recorded only once. V is TRBV2 and J is TRBJ1-1, with 9 bases lining up with TRBD1. The germline V gene has CDR1 SNHLY and CDR2 FYNNEI. V was pared by 6 bases and J by 6 bases, with 8 bases of the junction left unmatched. This CDR3 is 14 amino acids long. The CDR3 sequence: CASRIPGQGPEAFF. The DNA of the CDR3 is TGTGCCAGCAGAATACCGGGACAGGGCCCTGAAGCTTTCTTT.

The chain couples TRBV5-1 to TRBJ1-2, with 11 positions matching TRBD1. CDR3 size: 14 residues. The trim removed 3 bases at V and 7 bases at J, leaving 5 bases unmatched. Germline V gene data show CDR1 as SGHRS and CDR2 as YFSETQ. The CDR3 here is CASSSPGTGGGYTF. The CDR3 DNA follows: TGCGCCAGCAGCTCACCCGGGACAGGGGGTGGCTACACCTTC.

The CDR3 coding sequence is TGTGCCAGCAGCTTAGTAATCCTCGGGGGCGCGGAGACCCAGTACTTC. Protein product: CASSLVILGGAETQYF. This chain joins TRBV7-9 and TRBJ2-5, with D tentatively TRBD1 or TRBD2 (6 bases each). Germline V lookup: CDR1 SEHNR, CDR2 FQNEAQ (reference sequence). This CDR3 has 16 amino acids. Trimming stripped 1 base from V and 5 bases from J, with 17 bases between.

A word on this clone: Other nucleotide sequences from this sample produce the same CDR3. V usage is TRBV18 and J usage is TRBJ2-7, with TRBD1 identical over 8 bases. Germline values: CDR1 KGHSH, CDR2 LQKENI. The V segment lost 5 bases and the J segment 4 bases; nucleotides outside the gene matches: 7. This CDR3 spans 14 amino acids. DNA of the CDR3: TGTGCCAGCTCATCTGGACAGGGTGGTTACGAGCAGTACTTC. Its protein product is CASSSGQGGYEQYF.

The V gene is TRBV5-4, the J gene TRBJ2-7; 9 bases align to TRBD1. After removal of 1 base from V and 4 bases from J, the junction contained 3 bases not matched to a gene. The CDR3 is 14 amino acids. Per the germline V gene, CDR1 is SGHNT and CDR2 is YYREEE (reference sequence). CDR3 in DNA: TGTGCCAGCAGCTTGATGGGACAGGGTTACGAGCAGTACTTC. Protein: CASSLMGQGYEQYF.

The gene calls are TRBV29-1 and TRBJ2-2; possibly TRBD1 for D (5 bases). This CDR3 comprises 14 residues. The germline V gene encodes CDR1 SQVTM and CDR2 ANQGSEA. Deletions cut 2 bases from V and 5 bases from J, with 12 bases between. The CDR3 DNA sequence: TGCAGCGTTGAATCGGCCAGGGTGACCGGGGAGCTGTTTTTT. Its protein product is CSVESARVTGELFF.

The rearrangement links TRBV6-4 to TRBJ2-7; the match to TRBD1 covers 8 bases. Germline values: CDR1 MRHNA, CDR2 SNTAGT. Trimming cost V 7 bases and J 6 bases; bases outside gene matches: 11. The CDR3 has 14 residues. The CDR3: CASKGQGPGAEQYF. The CDR3 DNA follows: TGTGCCAGCAAAGGACAGGGTCCGGGGGCCGAGCAGTACTTC.

The rearrangement joins TRBV30 to TRBJ1-4, with D uncertain. Germline values: CDR1 GTSNPN, CDR2 SVGIG (reference sequence). The CDR3 runs 13 residues. V was shortened by 4 bases and J by 7 bases, with 13 bases between the two germline ends. The CDR3 sequence: CAWNRYESEKLFF. DNA of the CDR3: TGTGCCTGGAATCGTTACGAGAGTGAAAAACTGTTTTTT.

J is TRBJ2-7 and V is TRBV2; D ambiguous. Germline loops: CDR1 SNHLY, CDR2 FYNNEI. The CDR3 consists of 12 residues. Deletions cut 4 bases from V and 4 bases from J, with 8 bases between. The CDR3 nucleotides read TGTGCCAGCAGTGGTAAGGGATACGAGCAGTACTTC. This translates into CASSGKGYEQYF.

Remarks on this clone: The same CDR3 can be traced to other DNA sequences in this sample. The V and J genes are TRBV10-1 and TRBJ2-1; D is possibly TRBD1 or TRBD2 (5 bases each). Trimming shortened V by 5 bases and J by 0 bases, and 11 bases separated the two germline ends. Germline CDR1 WNHNN, CDR2 SYGVQD (reference sequence). The CDR3 is 15 residues long. The CDR3 region is CASSRDGSSYNEQFF. CDR3 in DNA: TGCGCCAGCAGTCGGGACGGAAGCTCCTACAATGAGCAGTTCTTC.

The chain combines TRBV5-4 with TRBJ2-5; D is possibly TRBD2 (7 bases). The length of the CDR3 is 15 residues. V was cut by 7 bases and J by 5 bases, with 21 bases left in between. CDR1 and CDR2 (germline): SGHNT, YYREEE (reference sequence). CDR3 protein: CASHLSGGLGETQYF. As DNA, the CDR3 is TGTGCCAGCCATCTGTCGGGGGGCCTAGGGGAGACCCAGTACTTC.

The chain is built from TRBV5-1 and TRBJ2-1, with 13 bases matching TRBD2. Germline CDR1 is SGHRS and CDR2 is YFSETQ. After removal of 4 bases from V and 1 base from J, the junction contained 8 bases not matched to a gene. The CDR3 extends over 18 amino acids. For the CDR3, the DNA is TGCGCCAGCAGCCCAGGGACTAGCGGGGCCAGATCCTACAATGAGCAGTTCTTC. It translates to CASSPGTSGARSYNEQFF.

CDR3 DNA: TGTGCCAGCAGGGGGAGGGGAGGGGCCTACGAGCAGTACTTC. As protein: CASRGRGGAYEQYF. The chain links TRBV28 to TRBJ2-7, with 7 bases identical to TRBD2. The CDR3 is 14 amino acids. Germline values: CDR1 MDHEN, CDR2 SYDVKM. With 6 bases clipped from V and 2 bases from J, the junction kept 7 bases outside the gene matches. Full variable domain (rest looked up from reference TRBV28 and TRBJ2-7): DVKVTQSSRYLVKRTGEKVFLECVQDMDHENMFWYRQDPGLGLRLIYFSYDVKMKEKGDIPEGYSVSREKKERFSLILESASTNQTSMYLCASRGRGGAYEQYFGPGTRLTVT.

The genes are TRBV4-2 and TRBJ2-3; 8 nucleotides align to TRBD2. This CDR3 is built from 17 residues. V was clipped by 4 bases and J by 0 bases; unmatched bases: 9. CDR1 and CDR2 (germline): LGHNA, YNFKEQ. The CDR3 DNA follows: TGTGCCAGCAGCCGAGGTACGGGGGGGGATAGCACAGATACGCAGTATTTT. It codes for CASSRGTGGDSTDTQYF.

V gene TRBV11-2 combines with J gene TRBJ2-1; possible D gene TRBD2, 6 bases. With 3 bases removed from V and 8 bases from J, the gap between germline ends came to 14 bases. Germline lookup yields CDR1 SGHAT and CDR2 FQNNGV. The CDR3 runs to 14 residues. The CDR3 loop is CASSFGTPSDEQFF. CDR3 coding DNA: TGTGCCAGCAGCTTTGGGACTCCTAGTGATGAGCAGTTCTTC.

The chain recombines TRBV5-6 with TRBJ1-1; D ambiguous. V lost 5 bases and J 6 bases, leaving 26 bases between the germline ends. Germline V gives CDR1 SGHDT, CDR2 YYEEEE. The CDR3 has 17 residues. The CDR3 bases are TGTGCCAGCAGTAAACCCCCAACGTTGAGGGCTTCCGCTGAAGCTTTCTTT. Translation gives CASSKPPTLRASAEAFF.

This clone appeared a few times. The J gene is TRBJ1-1, the V gene TRBV29-1; D call uncertain. Between the trimmed V and J ends, which lost 7 bases and 1 base, there was a span of 7 bases. Per germline, CDR1 SQVTM and CDR2 ANQGSEA. The CDR3 is 11 residues long. CDR3 sequence reads: CSASGNTEAFF. The DNA for the CDR3 is TGCAGCGCCTCGGGGAACACTGAAGCTTTCTTT.

This chain connects TRBV30 to TRBJ2-2, with D tentatively TRBD2 (5 bases). Trimming left V 0 bases short and J 2 bases short, with 16 bases between. CDR1 is GTSNPN and CDR2 is SVGIG in the germline V gene (reference sequence). The CDR3 covers 17 residues. CDR3 DNA: TGTGCCTGGAGTGTAGGGCGGGTCTGGCTCAACACCGGGGAGCTGTTTTTT. This gives the protein CAWSVGRVWLNTGELFF.

The V and J genes are TRBV18 and TRBJ1-2; D remains unclear. V shed 8 bases and J shed 1 base, with 5 bases lying between them. Germline CDR1 and CDR2: KGHSH and LQKENI. CDR3 length: 11 residues. The CDR3 nucleotides are TGTGCCAGCGAAGGTAACTATGGCTACACCTTC. Protein product: CASEGNYGYTF.

The chain uses TRBV4-1 and TRBJ1-6, with D maybe TRBD1 (5 bases). The CDR3 runs to 19 residues. V gave up 2 bases and J gave up 7 bases, with 24 bases separating them. CDR1 is MGHRA, CDR2 YSYEKL, per germline. CDR3 protein: CASSQSGGELPKRNSPLHF. DNA of the CDR3: TGCGCCAGCAGCCAATCTGGGGGAGAGCTCCCCAAAAGGAATTCACCCCTCCACTTT.